The present T cell receptor beta chain was sequenced within a study of blood T cell repertoires in COVID-19. Across the study: Spain, Italy and the United States supplied samples that represented acute and convalescent COVID-19. Sources were T cells, B-cell-depleted T cells, or PBMCs; the material itself was cDNA or gDNA.

Source study methods: For nucleated cells, counts were estimated from reference gene primer amplification. TCRdb's copy holds only in-frame clones and misses some; the assay was immunoSEQ multiplex PCR. For V, J and clone size, that table is used; D and trimming come from the DNA. The sample comprises more than 150,000 clones, over 75% of which are singletons, and about 15% rests with the top ten. This TCR derives from a woman aged 40 to 55 with acute or convalescent COVID-19. The sample comprised peripheral blood.

The CDR3 is CASSQSPEAGELFF. CDR3 coding DNA: TGCGCCAGCAGTCAATCCCCCGAGGCCGGGGAGCTGTTTTTT. The gene calls are TRBV23-1 and TRBJ2-2; D remains unclear. TRBV23-1 has ORF status, its function being uncertain. This CDR3 has 14 residues. With 0 bases removed from V and 6 bases from J, the gap between germline ends came to 8 bases.